These 20 T cell receptor beta chains were sequenced from one sample in a study of Graves' ophthalmopathy and Graves' hyperthyroidism. RNA transcripts were the source from which TCR beta CDR3 regions were amplified. After a first-round RT-PCR with HTBI primers, a second-round multiplex PCR was run. TCRdb re-called the multiplex PCR reads with MiXCR, one entry per CDR3 protein. Among roughly 410,000 distinct CDR3 sequences listed, roughly 14% were seen once. Sequenced material: peripheral blood. These receptors all come from a woman aged 18-30 years with stable Graves' hyperthyroidism.

The sample holds many counts of this clonotype. The chain combines TRBV6-1 with TRBJ1-2; D unresolved. Germline V gives CDR1 MNHNS, CDR2 SASEGT. The CDR3 covers 14 residues. The ends were cut back, 7 bases at V and 0 bases at J, with 12 bases in the middle. CDR3 region: CASTPGPPNYGYTF. The CDR3 coding sequence is TGTGCCAGCACCCCAGGCCCCCCTAACTATGGCTACACCTTC.

This clonotype was observed many times. The V call is TRBV6-1, the J call TRBJ2-2; 11 bases agree with TRBD2. This CDR3 comprises 15 residues. Germline CDR1 is MNHNS and CDR2 is SASEGT. V lost 6 bases, J lost 4 bases, and 4 bases stayed unmatched. The CDR3 sequence: CASSHGLAGTGELFF. CDR3 DNA: TGTGCCAGCAGCCATGGACTAGCGGGCACCGGGGAGCTGTTTTTT.

This clonotype was seen a handful of times. The CDR3 loop is CASSEQGLAETQYF. CDR3 DNA sequence: TGTGCCAGCAGTGAACAGGGACTCGCAGAGACCCAGTACTTC. The chain couples TRBV25-1 to TRBJ2-5; possibly TRBD2 for D (6 bases). This CDR3 comprises 14 residues. V was pared by 2 bases and J by 4 bases, with 11 bases between. Germline V gives CDR1 MGHDK, CDR2 SYGVNS.

This clonotype appeared many times. The V and J genes are TRBV24-1 and TRBJ2-7; 10 positions agree with TRBD1. There are 12 residues in the CDR3. The germline V gene encodes CDR1 KGHDR and CDR2 SFDVKD. CDR3 nucleotides: TGTGCTACCGGGACAGGGGACTACGAGCAGTACTTC. Encoded protein: CATGTGDYEQYF.

The chain recombines TRBV18 with TRBJ2-7; D remains ambiguous. Germline CDR1 KGHSH, CDR2 LQKENI. The CDR3 spans 14 residues. Trimming removed 3 bases from V and 3 bases from J, with 12 bases in between. The DNA of the CDR3 is TGTGCCAGCTCACCCAGTAGGTCCGACTACGAGCAGTACTTC. Translation gives CASSPSRSDYEQYF.

This clonotype was recorded at least ten times. V and J are TRBV11-2 and TRBJ1-6, with D tentatively TRBD1 (6 bases). The CDR3 length is 17 residues. Germline CDR1 reads SGHAT; CDR2 reads FQNNGV. Trimming cost V 5 bases and J 7 bases, with 21 bases left between them. CDR3 sequence: CASSQTTGNFGNSPLHF. Written as DNA, the CDR3 is TGTGCCAGCAGCCAAACAACAGGGAATTTCGGGAATTCACCCCTCCACTTT.

Only a few counts were recorded for this clonotype. The chain links TRBV29-1 to TRBJ2-2; 10 positions match TRBD1. This CDR3 region has 15 residues. The V and J ends lost 5 bases and 5 bases, in that order; junction bases with no gene match: 8. Germline V lookup: CDR1 SQVTM, CDR2 ANQGSEA. The CDR3 DNA reads as TGCAGCGTTTACGGGACAGGGGAGTATACCGGGGAGCTGTTTTTT. Translation gives CSVYGTGEYTGELFF.

This clonotype was counted at least ten times. DNA of the CDR3: TGTGCCAGCAGTCGCGGGACAGTTGAAGCTTTCTTT. This codes for CASSRGTVEAFF. The rearrangement joins TRBV6-1 to TRBJ1-1; 7 nucleotides align to TRBD1. CDR1 MNHNS and CDR2 SASEGT come from the germline V gene. The CDR3 has 12 amino acids. Trimming at V came to 5 bases and at J to 7 bases, leaving 4 bases not matched to a gene.

V usage is TRBV6-4 and J usage is TRBJ2-7; perhaps D is TRBD1 or TRBD2 (5 bases each). CDR3 length: 13 amino acids. The V gene lost 5 bases and the J gene lost 6 bases, with 14 bases spanning the gap. Germline-derived CDR1 and CDR2 are MRHNA and SNTAGT. The CDR3 DNA is TGTGCCAGCAGTCTACCGGGACGTCCCGAGCAGTACTTC. This sequence encodes CASSLPGRPEQYF.

This clonotype was seen ten or more times. This chain links TRBV6-1 with TRBJ1-1; D is possibly TRBD1 (5 bases). Germline CDR1 MNHNS, CDR2 SASEGT. The CDR3 is made up of 15 amino acids. Trimming took 0 bases from V and 1 from J, leaving 9 bases between them. CDR3 sequence reads: CASSEAQGWNTEAFF. The CDR3, as DNA: TGTGCCAGCAGTGAAGCGCAGGGCTGGAACACTGAAGCTTTCTTT.

The table lists this clonotype with many counts. The genes are TRBV5-1 and TRBJ1-2; TRBD1 is a possible D gene (5 bases). Trimming removed 4 bases at V and 6 bases at J, with 10 bases between. This CDR3 comprises 12 residues. The germline gives CDR1 SGHRS, CDR2 YFSETQ. The CDR3 DNA is TGCGCCAGCAGCGGGGGAAGGGATGGCTACACCTTC. Its translation: CASSGGRDGYTF.

This clonotype has just a few counts. This chain links TRBV5-5 with TRBJ1-5; possibly TRBD1 for D (5 bases). V lost 0 bases, J lost 1 base, and 8 bases lay in between. From germline, CDR1 is SGHKS and CDR2 YYEKEE (reference sequence). The CDR3 loop spans 15 amino acids. The CDR3 DNA reads as TGTGCCAGCAGCTTGGCTGACAGCAGCAATCAGCCCCAGCATTTT. It is translated as CASSLADSSNQPQHF.

The chain carries TRBV20-1 and TRBJ1-2; the D gene is possibly TRBD1 (5 bases). Germline-derived CDR1 and CDR2 are DFQATT and SNEGSKA (reference sequence). The V gene lost 0 bases and the J gene lost 2 bases, with 13 bases spanning the gap. The CDR3 is 15 amino acids. As DNA, the CDR3 is TGCAGTGCTAGAGATCCTGGGGCAGGGAACTATGGCTACACCTTC. The encoded protein is CSARDPGAGNYGYTF.

The sample holds many counts of this clonotype. The chain is built from TRBV27 and TRBJ2-7; D might be TRBD2 (6 bases). Germline values: CDR1 MNHEY, CDR2 SMNVEV (reference sequence). The CDR3 is 15 amino acids. V gave up 3 bases and J gave up 0 bases, with 12 bases separating them. The CDR3 here is CASSLPGVSSYEQYF. The CDR3 DNA sequence: TGTGCCAGCAGTTTGCCGGGGGTGAGCTCCTACGAGCAGTACTTC.

The rearrangement uses TRBV15 and TRBJ1-5; D may be TRBD1 (6 bases). CDR1 is LNHNV and CDR2 is YYDKDF in the germline V gene (reference sequence). The CDR3 covers 14 residues. Deletions cut 3 bases from V and 4 bases from J, with 10 bases between. CDR3 residues: CATSSKTGNQPQHF. The CDR3 DNA is TGTGCCACCAGCAGTAAGACAGGTAATCAGCCCCAGCATTTT.

This clonotype was found many times. The rearrangement links TRBV4-1 to TRBJ2-7, with D possibly being TRBD2 (5 bases). Between the trimmed V and J ends, which lost 5 bases and 10 bases, there was a span of 12 bases. The CDR3 is made up of 11 amino acids. Germline assignment: CDR1 MGHRA and CDR2 YSYEKL. CDR3 sequence (DNA): TGCGCCAGCAGCGGCCAGCGGCTTCAGTACTTC. The encoded protein is CASSGQRLQYF.

In this sample, this clonotype turned up a few times. Being one base from a much bigger clone, this may be a read error. This sequence joins TRBV6-1 and TRBJ2-7, with 7 positions matching TRBD1. Germline values: CDR1 MNHNS, CDR2 SASEGT. The CDR3 is 13 residues long. Trimming removed 10 bases from V and 3 bases from J; junction bases left unmatched: 9. CDR3 sequence (DNA): TGTGCCACCACTGACAGGGTTTACTACGAGCAGTACGTC. This gives the protein CATTDRVYYEQYV.

This clonotype was detected ten times or more. The chain uses TRBV25-1 and TRBJ1-1, with 7 bases lining up with TRBD1. Germline values: CDR1 MGHDK, CDR2 SYGVNS. J gave up 5 bases and V 1 base, and 4 bases lay outside the gene matches. The CDR3 spans 14 residues. The DNA for the CDR3 is TGTGCCAGCAGTGAATCAGGGGGGAGAACTGAAGCTTTCTTT. Its translation: CASSESGGRTEAFF.

The chain carries TRBV12-3 or TRBV12-4 and TRBJ2-7; TRBD1 matches at 8 bases. The ends lost 7 bases at V and 5 bases at J; junction bases unmatched: 7. This CDR3 is 13 amino acids long. This chain's CDR3 is CASKPDRGDEQYF. The CDR3 bases are TGTGCCAGCAAACCCGACAGGGGAGACGAGCAGTACTTC.

This clonotype showed up many times. The chain links TRBV11-2 to TRBJ1-2; 9 bases align to TRBD1. The CDR3 consists of 16 residues. The V and J ends lost 4 bases and 0 bases, in that order; junction bases with no gene match: 6. Germline CDR1 reads SGHAT; CDR2 reads FQNNGV. The CDR3 spells CASSSLQGAANYGYTF. In DNA form, the CDR3 reads TGTGCCAGCAGCTCGCTACAGGGGGCCGCTAACTATGGCTACACCTTC.